Below, 3 T cell receptor beta chains from the same sample are listed, as sequenced in a study of shared clonotypes between healthy human individuals. Profiled with immunoSEQ multiplex PCR; TCRdb holds only in-frame clones, not every one. The table records about a million clones, about 75% of them present only once. Sequencing input: memory CD4+ T cells sorted from blood. The subset was: CD45RA-negative fraction. The receptors come from a man aged 18-30 years in good health.

This chain joins TRBV5-5 and TRBJ1-1, with TRBD1 matching over 8 bases. CDR3 size: 18 residues. The germline gives CDR1 SGHKS, CDR2 YYEKEE (reference sequence). V trimming: 0 bases; J trimming: 5 bases; junction bases outside the gene matches: 15. This CDR3 is CASSLESPFRGRWTEAFF. CDR3 sequence (DNA): TGTGCCAGCAGCTTGGAATCCCCCTTCAGGGGGCGCTGGACTGAAGCTTTCTTT.

Of note for this clone: The sample carries other DNA sequences with the same CDR3. The chain has TRBV20-1 and TRBJ2-3; D unclear. CDR3 size: 9 residues. V lost 5 bases and J 6 bases, leaving 3 bases between the germline ends. The germline V gene encodes CDR1 DFQATT and CDR2 SNEGSKA (reference sequence). The CDR3 spells CSAGDTQYF. CDR3 in DNA: TGCAGTGCTGGGGATACGCAGTATTTT.

CDR3 DNA: TGTGCCAGCAGCCCGCTGCATACTGGGGCCAACGTCCTGACTTTC. Translated: CASSPLHTGANVLTF. This chain connects TRBV7-3 to TRBJ2-6; D unresolved. The V gene lost 5 bases and the J gene lost 2 bases, with 10 bases spanning the gap. This CDR3 region has 15 residues. CDR1 is SGHTA, CDR2 FQGTGA, per germline.